This passage covers 26 T cell receptor beta chains from one sample sequenced in a study of somatic mutations in cytotoxic T cells in rheumatoid arthritis. Generated by immunoSEQ multiplex PCR, the TCRdb table keeps only in-frame clones and is missing some. Of 13,000 to 15,000 clones in the sample, just under 80% are singletons; the top ten hold around 6.7%. The specimen sequenced was CD8+ T cells sorted from blood. The receptors here all came from an adult with rheumatoid arthritis.

The chain recombines TRBV6-1 with TRBJ1-5, with 9 positions matching TRBD1. The V segment lost 1 base and the J segment 0 bases; nucleotides outside the gene matches: 4. The CDR3 length is 17 residues. Germline loops: CDR1 MNHNS, CDR2 SASEGT. CDR3 DNA: TGTGCCAGCAGTGAAGAGGGACAGGGCATTAGCAATCAGCCCCAGCATTTT. Amino acid sequence: CASSEEGQGISNQPQHF.

The chain carries TRBV28 and TRBJ1-2, with D unresolved. Germline CDR1 and CDR2: MDHEN and SYDVKM. The CDR3 runs 14 residues. The ends were cut back, 3 bases at V and 1 base at J, with 9 bases in the middle. CDR3 coding DNA: TGTGCCAGCAGTTTCTACGGACGTAACTATGGCTACACCTTC. Amino acid sequence: CASSFYGRNYGYTF.

The V call is TRBV9, the J call TRBJ2-4, with 10 bases lining up with TRBD1. Losses at the gene ends were 4 bases for V and 5 bases for J; bases not matched to a gene: 6. This CDR3 contains 15 residues. Germline CDR1 and CDR2: SGDLS and YYNGEE. The CDR3 nucleotides are TGTGCCAGCAGCCCCGCTGACAGGGGGCAAAACATTCAGTACTTC. The encoded protein is CASSPADRGQNIQYF.

The chain has TRBV28 and TRBJ2-7; TRBD1 or TRBD2 may be the D gene (6 bases each). CDR3 size: 14 residues. CDR1 is MDHEN, CDR2 SYDVKM, per germline. Trimming cost V 6 bases and J 5 bases, with 17 bases left between them. The CDR3 protein is CASSPPRGRDEQYF. The CDR3 nucleotides are TGTGCCAGCAGCCCCCCCCGGGGGCGGGACGAGCAGTACTTC.

The chain combines TRBV7-9 with TRBJ1-1; D not resolved. This CDR3 is built from 14 residues. V was clipped by 5 bases and J by 3 bases, with 13 bases between them. Germline CDR1 SEHNR, CDR2 FQNEAQ (reference sequence). CDR3 protein: CASSPVWDDTEAFF. CDR3 DNA sequence: TGTGCCAGCAGCCCGGTTTGGGATGACACTGAAGCTTTCTTT.

This clone was observed once. This sequence joins TRBV7-9 and TRBJ1-2, with no clear D. V lost 3 bases and J lost 8, with 13 bases in between. CDR1 is SEHNR and CDR2 is FQNEAQ in the germline V gene (reference sequence). The CDR3 extends over 13 amino acids. CDR3 nucleotides: TGTGCCAGCAGCTTCCCGGCGGGGAAAGGCTACACCTTC. Amino acid sequence: CASSFPAGKGYTF.

The J gene is TRBJ2-7, the V gene TRBV5-4; TRBD1 matches at 8 bases. CDR1 and CDR2 (germline): SGHNT, YYREEE (reference sequence). There are 15 residues in the CDR3. V was clipped by 1 base and J by 2 bases; unmatched bases: 5. Here the CDR3 DNA reads TGTGCCAGCAGCTTGACCGGGACAGGTGCCTACGAGCAGTACTTC. It is translated as CASSLTGTGAYEQYF.

V is TRBV27 and J is TRBJ2-1; 8 nucleotides agree with TRBD2. CDR1 MNHEY and CDR2 SMNVEV come from the germline V gene (reference sequence). The V segment lost 2 bases and the J segment 0 bases; nucleotides outside the gene matches: 3. The CDR3 sequence is 16 residues long. In DNA, the CDR3 is TGTGCCAGCAGTTTAGGCGGGAGGACCTCCTACAATGAGCAGTTCTTC. It translates to CASSLGGRTSYNEQFF.

The CDR3 loop reads CASSEGLKETQYF. Here the CDR3 DNA reads TGTGCCAGCAGTGAGGGACTTAAAGAGACCCAGTACTTC. The chain has TRBV25-1 and TRBJ2-5; possible D gene TRBD2, 6 bases. This CDR3 is built from 13 residues. Trimming cost V 3 bases and J 3 bases, with 8 bases left between them. Germline V lookup: CDR1 MGHDK, CDR2 SYGVNS.

This clone came up a few times. V and J are TRBV2 and TRBJ1-2, with TRBD1 matching over 9 bases. V lost 4 bases to trimming and J lost 9 bases; unmatched junction nucleotides: 6. The CDR3 runs 13 residues. Per the germline V gene, CDR1 is SNHLY and CDR2 is FYNNEI. CDR3 in DNA: TGTGCCAGCAGTGGCTGGGACAGGGTGAGCTACACCTTC. Protein: CASSGWDRVSYTF.

This clone was seen a handful of times. V usage is TRBV28 and J usage is TRBJ1-5; D gene uncertain. The germline V gene encodes CDR1 MDHEN and CDR2 SYDVKM. The CDR3 has 14 residues. Trimming took 6 bases from V and 0 from J, leaving 9 bases between them. The CDR3 protein is CASRPEYSNQPQHF. The CDR3 DNA is TGTGCCAGCAGGCCGGAGTATAGCAATCAGCCCCAGCATTTT.

The V gene is TRBV19, the J gene TRBJ2-1; TRBD2 matches at 7 bases. The germline V gene has CDR1 LNHDA and CDR2 SQIVND (reference sequence). With 1 base clipped from V and 6 bases from J, the junction kept 6 bases outside the gene matches. This CDR3 is 15 amino acids long. CDR3 region: CASSIGRELVNEQFF. Written as DNA, the CDR3 is TGTGCCAGTAGTATAGGGCGGGAGCTAGTCAATGAGCAGTTCTTC.

This rearrangement joins TRBV6-5 to TRBJ1-4; possible D gene TRBD1, 6 bases. V was trimmed by 8 bases and J by 4 bases, leaving 14 bases between them. CDR3 length: 14 amino acids. In germline, CDR1 is MNHEY, CDR2 SVGAGI. The CDR3 region is CASGSRGYNEKLFF. CDR3 in DNA: TGTGCCAGCGGATCCAGGGGATATAATGAAAAACTGTTTTTT.

V is TRBV5-6 and J is TRBJ1-2; no definite D call. Germline V gives CDR1 SGHDT, CDR2 YYEEEE. This CDR3 has 13 residues. Trimming left V 0 bases short and J 6 bases short, with 9 bases between. The CDR3 is CASSLAASDGYTF. The CDR3 nucleotides are TGTGCCAGCAGCTTGGCGGCCAGCGATGGCTACACCTTC.

This clone was seen just once. The chain recombines TRBV7-2 with TRBJ2-7; TRBD2 might be the D (6 bases). The CDR3 has 15 residues. Trimming stripped 4 bases from V and 2 bases from J, with 15 bases between. The V gene's germline CDR1 is SGHTA and CDR2 FQGNSA. The CDR3 DNA sequence: TGTGCCAGCAGCTCCGCCGGCCCGGGGGCCTACGAGCAGTACTTC. Amino acid sequence: CASSSAGPGAYEQYF. Combining the CDR3 with reference TRBV7-2 and TRBJ2-7 gives the whole variable domain GAGVSQSPSNKVTEKGKDVELRCDPISGHTALYWYRQSLGQGLEFLIYFQGNSAPDKSGLPSDRFSAERTGGSVSTLTIQRTQQEDSAVYLCASSSAGPGAYEQYFGPGTRLTVT.

The chain couples TRBV27 to TRBJ2-2, with D possibly TRBD2 on 6 matching bases. The germline V gene has CDR1 MNHEY and CDR2 SMNVEV (reference sequence). The length of the CDR3 is 15 residues. V dropped 6 bases and J dropped 6 bases, with 17 bases sitting between them. The CDR3 DNA is TGTGCCAGCAGAGGAGGGACCCTGGTTTCCGGGGAGCTGTTTTTT. Amino acid sequence: CASRGGTLVSGELFF.

The CDR3 DNA follows: TGTGCCAGCAGCCAAGCGAGACGGGGGGGCCCCGACAATGAGCAGTTCTTC. Protein: CASSQARRGGPDNEQFF. This chain links TRBV4-2 with TRBJ2-1; 8 nucleotides agree with TRBD2. Germline V gene data show CDR1 as LGHNA and CDR2 as YNFKEQ. CDR3 length equals 17 residues. Losses at the gene ends were 1 base for V and 5 bases for J; bases not matched to a gene: 10.

The gene calls are TRBV7-9 and TRBJ2-6; D remains unclear. The CDR3 loop spans 16 amino acids. Germline loops: CDR1 SEHNR, CDR2 FQNEAQ (reference sequence). V lost 0 bases and J 0 bases, leaving 6 bases between the germline ends. This CDR3 reads CASSLAPHSGANVLTF. DNA of the CDR3: TGTGCCAGCAGCTTAGCGCCCCACTCTGGGGCCAACGTCCTGACTTTC.

This clone has just a few counts. The gene calls are TRBV19 and TRBJ1-6; unclear D gene. Germline values: CDR1 LNHDA, CDR2 SQIVND (reference sequence). The ends were cut back, 5 bases at V and 6 bases at J, with 8 bases in the middle. This CDR3 contains 13 residues. The CDR3 here is CASSWALNSPLHF. The CDR3 region has the DNA TGTGCCAGTAGTTGGGCCCTTAATTCACCCCTCCACTTT.

The chain carries TRBV9 and TRBJ1-1; maybe TRBD1 (5 bases). The CDR3 has 15 residues. Per germline, CDR1 SGDLS and CDR2 YYNGEE. Trimming pared 3 bases from V and 1 base from J, leaving 13 bases between. This chain's CDR3 is CASSEALGGNTEAFF. Written as DNA, the CDR3 is TGTGCCAGCAGCGAGGCCCTTGGGGGGAACACTGAAGCTTTCTTT.

V gene TRBV11-2 combines with J gene TRBJ1-1; the D gene is possibly TRBD1 (5 bases). From germline, CDR1 is SGHAT and CDR2 FQNNGV. V gave up 6 bases and J gave up 5 bases, with 28 bases separating them. The CDR3 runs to 18 residues. DNA for the CDR3: TGTGCCAGCAGGGGAAATTCACTCAGGGTGGGGATTGGGACTGAAGCTTTCTTT. It codes for CASRGNSLRVGIGTEAFF.

The gene calls are TRBV7-9 and TRBJ1-1, with D unclear. Germline V gives CDR1 SEHNR, CDR2 FQNEAQ (reference sequence). Trimming cost V 1 base and J 1 base, with 4 bases left between them. The CDR3 contains 13 residues. CDR3 DNA sequence: TGTGCCAGCAGCTTAGGACGGAACACTGAAGCTTTCTTT. Protein sequence: CASSLGRNTEAFF. The variable domain in full, with the rest retrieved from reference TRBV7-9 and TRBJ1-1, is DTGVSQNPRHKITKRGQNVTFRCDPISEHNRLYWYRQTLGQGPEFLTYFQNEAQLEKSRLLSDRFSAERPKGSFSTLEIQRTEQGDSAMYLCASSLGRNTEAFFGQGTRLTVV.

The chain is built from TRBV6-1 and TRBJ2-5; no reliable D call. The closer fit of TRBJ2-7 to the DNA end suggests the J call may be wrong. CDR3 size: 11 residues. Germline V gives CDR1 MNHNS, CDR2 SASEGT. The CDR3 spells CASPRGYEQYF. The DNA of the CDR3 is TGTGCCAGCCCAAGAGGCTACGAGCAGTACTTC.

The chain employs TRBV2 and TRBJ2-2, with D uncertain. Germline CDR1 reads SNHLY; CDR2 reads FYNNEI. Trimming took 3 bases from V and 4 from J, leaving 12 bases between them. This CDR3 is 15 amino acids long. Written as DNA, the CDR3 is TGTGCCAGCAGTGATATCTACAGCCTCACCGGGGAGCTGTTTTTT. Translated: CASSDIYSLTGELFF.

The V and J genes are TRBV4-1 and TRBJ2-3, with D hard to call. V lost 1 base and J 3 bases, leaving 2 bases between the germline ends. Germline lookup yields CDR1 MGHRA and CDR2 YSYEKL. There are 12 residues in the CDR3. The CDR3 DNA reads TGCGCCAGCAGCCAAGCGACAGATACGCAGTATTTT. Translated: CASSQATDTQYF.

This chain joins TRBV27 and TRBJ2-1; D is perhaps TRBD1 (6 bases). The CDR3 covers 16 residues. Germline V gene data show CDR1 as MNHEY and CDR2 as SMNVEV (reference sequence). V gave up 1 base and J gave up 3 bases, with 13 bases separating them. The CDR3 here is CASSLFPGESYNEQFF. CDR3 nucleotides: TGTGCCAGCAGTTTATTTCCAGGGGAAAGCTACAATGAGCAGTTCTTC.